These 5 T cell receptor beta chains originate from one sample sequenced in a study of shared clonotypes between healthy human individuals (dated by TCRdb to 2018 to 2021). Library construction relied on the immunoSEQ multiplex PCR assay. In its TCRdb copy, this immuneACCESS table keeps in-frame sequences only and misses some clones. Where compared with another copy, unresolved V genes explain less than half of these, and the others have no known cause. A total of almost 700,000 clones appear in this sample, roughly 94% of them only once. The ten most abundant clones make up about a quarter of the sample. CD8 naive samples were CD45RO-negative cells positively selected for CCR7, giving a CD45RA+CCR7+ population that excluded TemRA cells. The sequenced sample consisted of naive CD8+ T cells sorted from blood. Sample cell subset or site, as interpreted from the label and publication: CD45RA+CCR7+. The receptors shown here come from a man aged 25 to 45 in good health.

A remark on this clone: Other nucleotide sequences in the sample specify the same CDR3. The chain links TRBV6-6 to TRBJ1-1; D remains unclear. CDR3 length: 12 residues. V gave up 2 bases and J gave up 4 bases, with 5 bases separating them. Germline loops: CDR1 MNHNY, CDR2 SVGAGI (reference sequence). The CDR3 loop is CASSYGLTEAFF. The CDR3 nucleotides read TGTGCCAGCAGTTACGGACTCACTGAAGCTTTCTTT.

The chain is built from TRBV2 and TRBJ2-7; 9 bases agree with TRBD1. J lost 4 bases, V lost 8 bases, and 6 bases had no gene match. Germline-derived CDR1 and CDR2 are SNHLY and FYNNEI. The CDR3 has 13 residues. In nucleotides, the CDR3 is TGTGCCAGCGCCGGGACAGGGACATACGAGCAGTACTTC. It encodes CASAGTGTYEQYF.

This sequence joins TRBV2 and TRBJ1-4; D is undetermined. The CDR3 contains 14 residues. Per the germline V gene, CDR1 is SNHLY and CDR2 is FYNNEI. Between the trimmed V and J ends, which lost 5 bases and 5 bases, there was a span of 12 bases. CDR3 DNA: TGTGCCAGCAGTAACCGAGGAGGGAATGAAAAACTGTTTTTT. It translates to CASSNRGGNEKLFF.

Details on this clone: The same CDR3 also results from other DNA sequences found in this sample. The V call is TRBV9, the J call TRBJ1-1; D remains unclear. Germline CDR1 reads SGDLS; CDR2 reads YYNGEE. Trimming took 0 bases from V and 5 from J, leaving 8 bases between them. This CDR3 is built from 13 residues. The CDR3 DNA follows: TGTGCCAGCAGCGTAGGGGCGGGGACTGAAGCTTTCTTT. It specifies CASSVGAGTEAFF.

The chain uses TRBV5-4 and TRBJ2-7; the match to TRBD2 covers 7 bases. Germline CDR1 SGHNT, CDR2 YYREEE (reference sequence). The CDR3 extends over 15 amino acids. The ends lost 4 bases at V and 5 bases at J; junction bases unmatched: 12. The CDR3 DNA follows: TGTGCCAGCAGCCCGACCAAATGGGGGAGGGACGAGCAGTACTTC. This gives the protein CASSPTKWGRDEQYF.